This T cell receptor beta chain was profiled in a study of cytomegalovirus exposure and HLA in healthy donors. Regarding the study as a whole: Prior analysis indicated that the majority of TCR beta V segments exhibited productivity approximately 90% or approximately 30% of the time.

A multiplex PCR was run with 60 Vbeta primers and 13 Jbeta primers. The assay was immunoSEQ multiplex PCR, and TCRdb's table has in-frame clones only and misses some. The sample carries roughly 150,000 clones, 75% recorded once. In regard to this clone: The antigen remains undetermined.

The receptor comes from a man aged 18 to 29 in good health and CMV-seropositive. The sample taken for sequencing was PBMCs.

The CDR3 spells CASSYSLNQPQHF. CDR3 coding DNA: TGTGCCAGCAGTTACTCTCTTAATCAGCCCCAGCATTTT. V and J are TRBV6-5 and TRBJ1-5; D gene unclear. Trimming took off 0 bases at V and 4 bases at J, with 4 bases between the two ends. In germline, CDR1 is MNHEY, CDR2 SVGAGI. This CDR3 has 13 residues.